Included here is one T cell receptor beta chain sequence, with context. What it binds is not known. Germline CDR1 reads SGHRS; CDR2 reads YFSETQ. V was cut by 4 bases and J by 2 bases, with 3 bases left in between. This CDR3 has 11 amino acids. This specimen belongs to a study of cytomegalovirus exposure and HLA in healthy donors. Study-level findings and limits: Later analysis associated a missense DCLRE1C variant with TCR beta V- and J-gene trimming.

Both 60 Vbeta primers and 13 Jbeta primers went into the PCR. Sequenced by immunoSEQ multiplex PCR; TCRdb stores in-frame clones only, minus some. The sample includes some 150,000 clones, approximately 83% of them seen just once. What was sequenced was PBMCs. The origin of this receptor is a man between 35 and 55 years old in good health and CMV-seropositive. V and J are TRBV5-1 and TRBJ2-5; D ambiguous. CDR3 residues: CASSQQETQYF. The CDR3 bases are TGCGCCAGCAGCCAACAAGAGACCCAGTACTTC.